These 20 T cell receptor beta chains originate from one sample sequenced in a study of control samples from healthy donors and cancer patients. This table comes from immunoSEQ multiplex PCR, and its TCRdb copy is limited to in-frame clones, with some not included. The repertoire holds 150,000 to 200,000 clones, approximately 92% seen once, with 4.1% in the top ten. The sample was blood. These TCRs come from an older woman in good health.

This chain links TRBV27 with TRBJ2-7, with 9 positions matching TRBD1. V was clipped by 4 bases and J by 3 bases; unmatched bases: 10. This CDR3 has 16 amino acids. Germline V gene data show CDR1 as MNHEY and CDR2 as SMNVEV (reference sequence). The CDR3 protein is CASSSLQGTGLYEQYF. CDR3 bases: TGTGCCAGCAGTTCCCTGCAGGGGACAGGGCTCTACGAGCAGTACTTC.

CDR3 amino acids: CASRLNTGELFF. The CDR3 DNA follows: TGCGCCAGCAGACTGAACACCGGGGAGCTGTTTTTT. J is TRBJ2-2 and V is TRBV5-1; D remains unclear. The germline gives CDR1 SGHRS, CDR2 YFSETQ. CDR3 length equals 12 residues. The germline V and J ends were trimmed by 5 bases and 1 base, with 3 bases remaining between them.

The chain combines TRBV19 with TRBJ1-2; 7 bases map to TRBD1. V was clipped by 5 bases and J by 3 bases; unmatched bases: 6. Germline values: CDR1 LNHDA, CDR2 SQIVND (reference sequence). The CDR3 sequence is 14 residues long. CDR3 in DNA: TGTGCCAGTAGTTCACAGGGGCGCGACTATGGCTACACCTTC. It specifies CASSSQGRDYGYTF.

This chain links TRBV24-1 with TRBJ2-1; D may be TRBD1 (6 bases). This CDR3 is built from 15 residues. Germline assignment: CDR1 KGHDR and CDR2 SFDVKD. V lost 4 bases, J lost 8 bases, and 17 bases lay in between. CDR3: CATSDRGQWRYEQFF. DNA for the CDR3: TGTGCCACCAGTGACCGCGGACAGTGGCGGTATGAGCAGTTCTTC.

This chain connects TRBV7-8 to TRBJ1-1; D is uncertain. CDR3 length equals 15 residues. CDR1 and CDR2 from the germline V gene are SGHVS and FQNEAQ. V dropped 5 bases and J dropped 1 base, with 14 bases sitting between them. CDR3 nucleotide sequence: TGTGCCAGCAGCCGTCGGGAGGTCCCGAACACTGAAGCTTTCTTT. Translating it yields CASSRREVPNTEAFF.

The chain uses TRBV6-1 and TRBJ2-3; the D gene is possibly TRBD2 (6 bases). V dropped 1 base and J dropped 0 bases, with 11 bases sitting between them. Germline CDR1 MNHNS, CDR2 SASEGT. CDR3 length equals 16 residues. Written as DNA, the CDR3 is TGTGCCAGCAGTGAAGTTATAGCGGCAAGCACAGATACGCAGTATTTT. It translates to CASSEVIAASTDTQYF.

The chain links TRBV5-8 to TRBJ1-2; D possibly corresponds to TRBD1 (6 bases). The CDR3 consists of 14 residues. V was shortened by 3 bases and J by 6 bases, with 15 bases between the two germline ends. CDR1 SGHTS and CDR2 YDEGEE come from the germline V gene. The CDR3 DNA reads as TGTGCCAGCAGCTCGTTTCAGGGGACGGATGGCTACACCTTC. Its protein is CASSSFQGTDGYTF.

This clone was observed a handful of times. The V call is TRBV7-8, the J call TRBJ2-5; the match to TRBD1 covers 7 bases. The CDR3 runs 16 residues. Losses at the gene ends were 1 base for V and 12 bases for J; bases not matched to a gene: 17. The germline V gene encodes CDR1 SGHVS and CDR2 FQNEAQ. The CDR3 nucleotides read TGTGCCAGCAGCTTAGATTCACAGGGGAAGGGCCAGACAAAGTACTTC. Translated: CASSLDSQGKGQTKYF.

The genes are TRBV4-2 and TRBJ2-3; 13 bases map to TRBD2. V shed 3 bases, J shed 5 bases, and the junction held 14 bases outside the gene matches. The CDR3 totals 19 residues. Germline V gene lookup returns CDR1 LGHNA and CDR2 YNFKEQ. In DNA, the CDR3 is TGTGCCAGCAGCCATCCCGACCGTGGACTAGCGGGGGTAGGAGATACGCAGTATTTT. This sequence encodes CASSHPDRGLAGVGDTQYF.

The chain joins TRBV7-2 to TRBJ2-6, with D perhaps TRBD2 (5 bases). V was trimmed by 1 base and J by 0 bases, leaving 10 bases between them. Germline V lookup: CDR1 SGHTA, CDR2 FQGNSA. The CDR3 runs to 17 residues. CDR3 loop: CASSLGTGSSGANVLTF. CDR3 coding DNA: TGTGCCAGCAGCTTAGGTACGGGGAGCTCTGGGGCCAACGTCCTGACTTTC.

The CDR3 DNA sequence: TGTGCCAGCAGCTTAGGGACAGGGCCCTACGAGCAGTACTTC. Translating it yields CASSLGTGPYEQYF. The chain joins TRBV7-2 to TRBJ2-7; 8 bases are shared with TRBD1. The CDR3 extends over 14 amino acids. J lost 2 bases, V lost 1 base, and 1 base had no gene match. Germline assignment: CDR1 SGHTA and CDR2 FQGNSA.

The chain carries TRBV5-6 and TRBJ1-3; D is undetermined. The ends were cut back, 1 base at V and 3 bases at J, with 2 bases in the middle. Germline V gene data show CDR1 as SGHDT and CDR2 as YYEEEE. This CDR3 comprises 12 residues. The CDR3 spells CASSLLGNTIYF. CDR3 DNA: TGTGCCAGCAGCTTGCTTGGAAACACCATATATTTT.

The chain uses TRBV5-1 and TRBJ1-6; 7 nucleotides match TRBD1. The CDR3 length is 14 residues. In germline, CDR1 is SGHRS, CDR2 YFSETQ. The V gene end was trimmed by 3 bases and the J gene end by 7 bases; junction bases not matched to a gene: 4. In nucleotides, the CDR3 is TGCGCCAGCAGCTCTGACAGGGCCAATTCACCCCTCCACTTT. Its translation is CASSSDRANSPLHF.

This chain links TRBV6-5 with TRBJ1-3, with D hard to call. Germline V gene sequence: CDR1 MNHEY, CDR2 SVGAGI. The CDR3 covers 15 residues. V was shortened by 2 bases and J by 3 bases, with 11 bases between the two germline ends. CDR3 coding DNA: TGTGCCAGCAGTTACCAGTCAGCAAGTGGAAACACCATATATTTT. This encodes CASSYQSASGNTIYF.

The CDR3 nucleotides are TGTGCCAGCAGCTTAACAGGGCAGAACACTGAAGCTTTCTTT. Its protein product is CASSLTGQNTEAFF. V gene TRBV9 combines with J gene TRBJ1-1; D is possibly TRBD1 (6 bases). Germline assignment: CDR1 SGDLS and CDR2 YYNGEE. V shed 4 bases and J shed 1 base, with 11 bases lying between them. This CDR3 has 14 amino acids.

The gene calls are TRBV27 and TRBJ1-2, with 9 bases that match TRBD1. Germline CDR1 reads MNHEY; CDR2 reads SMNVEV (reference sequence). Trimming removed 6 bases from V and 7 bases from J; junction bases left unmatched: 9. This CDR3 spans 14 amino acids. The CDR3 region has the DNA TGTGCCAGCAGGCCAACAGGGGGCGCCTCTGGCTACACCTTC. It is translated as CASRPTGGASGYTF.

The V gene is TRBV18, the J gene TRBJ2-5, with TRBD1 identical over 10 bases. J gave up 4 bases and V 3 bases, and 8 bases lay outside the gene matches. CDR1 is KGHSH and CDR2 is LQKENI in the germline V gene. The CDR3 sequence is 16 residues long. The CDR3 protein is CASSPTTGTGAETQYF. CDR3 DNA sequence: TGTGCCAGCTCACCTACGACCGGGACAGGGGCAGAGACCCAGTACTTC.

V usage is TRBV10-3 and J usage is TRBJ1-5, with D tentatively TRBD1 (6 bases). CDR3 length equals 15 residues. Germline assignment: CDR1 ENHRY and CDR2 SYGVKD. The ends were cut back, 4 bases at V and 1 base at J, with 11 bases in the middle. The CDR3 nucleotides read TGTGCCATCAGTGGGGGACACACCAGCAATCAGCCCCAGCATTTT. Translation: CAISGGHTSNQPQHF.

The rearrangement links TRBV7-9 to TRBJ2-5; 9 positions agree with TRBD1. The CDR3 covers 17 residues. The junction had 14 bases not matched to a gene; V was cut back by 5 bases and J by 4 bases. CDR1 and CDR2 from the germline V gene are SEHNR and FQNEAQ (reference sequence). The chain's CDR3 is CASSANVQGAVRETQYF. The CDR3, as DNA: TGTGCCAGCAGCGCAAACGTACAGGGGGCGGTGAGAGAGACCCAGTACTTC.

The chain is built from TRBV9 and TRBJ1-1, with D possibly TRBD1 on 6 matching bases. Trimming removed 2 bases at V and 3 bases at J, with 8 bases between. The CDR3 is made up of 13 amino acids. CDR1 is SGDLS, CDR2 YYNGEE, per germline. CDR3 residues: CASSVQGYTEAFF. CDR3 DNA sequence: TGTGCCAGCAGCGTCCAGGGGTACACTGAAGCTTTCTTT.